What follows are 30 T cell receptor beta chains derived from one specimen sequenced in a study of control samples from healthy donors and cancer patients. Data came from immunoSEQ multiplex PCR; TCRdb stores just in-frame clones and leaves some out. The sample yields tens of thousands of clones, 90% seen once. Sequencing was carried out using blood. Receptors were obtained from a young woman in good health.

The J gene is TRBJ2-3, the V gene TRBV4-1; possibly TRBD1 for D (5 bases). CDR1 MGHRA and CDR2 YSYEKL come from the germline V gene. The CDR3 length is 17 residues. Trimming stripped 3 bases from V and 0 bases from J, with 16 bases between. In DNA form, the CDR3 reads TGCGCCAGCAGCCACACTCAGGGCAGGCCTAGCACAGATACGCAGTATTTT. Its translation: CASSHTQGRPSTDTQYF.

This rearrangement joins TRBV6-5 to TRBJ1-1, with D unclear. Germline assignment: CDR1 MNHEY and CDR2 SVGAGI. V was pared by 7 bases and J by 4 bases, with 13 bases between. CDR3 length equals 13 residues. The CDR3 nucleotides are TGTGCCAGCAAAATTGGGTCGAGCACTGAAGCTTTCTTT. Amino acid sequence: CASKIGSSTEAFF.

The V and J genes are TRBV6-2 or TRBV6-3 and TRBJ1-2; 9 positions agree with TRBD1. The trim removed 6 bases at V and 4 bases at J, leaving 6 bases unmatched. Germline CDR1 MNHEY, CDR2 SVGEGT. The CDR3 extends over 14 amino acids. This chain's CDR3 is CASSTGGSFYGYTF. As DNA, the CDR3 is TGTGCCAGCAGCACAGGGGGCTCGTTCTATGGCTACACCTTC.

This clone was observed once. The chain carries TRBV5-6 and TRBJ2-3; D unclear. This CDR3 contains 15 residues. From germline, CDR1 is SGHDT and CDR2 YYEEEE. Trimming removed 2 bases at V and 0 bases at J, with 10 bases between. DNA for the CDR3: TGTGCCAGCAGCTTAAGTACCTTTAGCACAGATACGCAGTATTTT. Translation: CASSLSTFSTDTQYF. Full variable domain (outside the CDR3, taken from reference TRBV5-6 and TRBJ2-3): DAGVTQSPTHLIKTRGQQVTLRCSPKSGHDTVSWYQQALGQGPQFIFQYYEEEERQRGNFPDRFSGHQFPNYSSELNVNALLLGDSALYLCASSLSTFSTDTQYFGPGTRLTVL.

This chain joins TRBV6-5 and TRBJ2-7, with D perhaps assigned TRBD1 or TRBD2 (5 bases each). Germline lookup yields CDR1 MNHEY and CDR2 SVGAGI. The CDR3 covers 14 residues. V lost 6 bases to trimming and J lost 3 bases, with 15 bases between them. The DNA for the CDR3 is TGTGCCAGCAGCCGGGACCACCAACACTACGAGCAGTACTTC. Amino acids: CASSRDHQHYEQYF.

In this sample, this clone turned up once. Other DNA sequences in the same sample also yield this CDR3. The CDR3 loop is CASSLEAEAFF. As DNA, the CDR3 is TGTGCCAGCAGCCTTGAGGCTGAAGCTTTCTTT. The chain recombines TRBV5-6 with TRBJ1-1; no reliable D call. The CDR3 totals 11 residues. Germline CDR1 and CDR2: SGHDT and YYEEEE. Trimming cost V 4 bases and J 6 bases, with 7 bases left between them.

The rearrangement joins TRBV12-5 to TRBJ2-7; a weak D match, TRBD1 (6 bases). Germline values: CDR1 LGHNT, CDR2 FRNRAP. Trimming left V 1 base short and J 5 bases short, with 21 bases between. This CDR3 spans 17 amino acids. The CDR3 bases are TGTGCTAGTGGTTTGGCCCGATCTAGAGGGGGACGGGACGAGCAGTACTTC. Its translation: CASGLARSRGGRDEQYF.

This chain uses TRBV7-8 with TRBJ1-1, with 8 bases matching TRBD1. The CDR3 sequence is 14 residues long. From germline, CDR1 is SGHVS and CDR2 FQNEAQ. V lost 5 bases to trimming and J lost 5 bases; unmatched junction nucleotides: 7. The CDR3 loop is CASSTTGVATEAFF. The CDR3 nucleotides read TGTGCCAGCAGCACGACAGGGGTGGCGACTGAAGCTTTCTTT.

The V and J genes are TRBV5-6 and TRBJ2-5, with D possibly being TRBD1 (6 bases). Germline loops: CDR1 SGHDT, CDR2 YYEEEE. V lost 4 bases, J lost 4 bases, and 14 bases lay in between. This CDR3 is 14 amino acids long. CDR3 residues: CASSRTDYRETQYF. The CDR3 DNA reads TGTGCCAGCAGCCGGACAGACTACCGAGAGACCCAGTACTTC.

The chain links TRBV4-1 to TRBJ2-7, with 7 nucleotides matching TRBD2. Germline V CDR1 and CDR2: MGHRA, YSYEKL. J lost 3 bases, V lost 2 bases, and 7 bases had no gene match. The CDR3 contains 15 residues. In nucleotides, the CDR3 is TGCGCCAGCAGCCAACGGGGGGACGGCAACTACGAGCAGTACTTC. This encodes CASSQRGDGNYEQYF.

This clone was detected only a few times. A read error may account for a junction end that differs from germline. The J gene is TRBJ1-2, the V gene TRBV7-2; no definite D call. Germline lookup yields CDR1 SGHTA and CDR2 FQGNSA. The CDR3 consists of 8 residues. CDR3 sequence reads: CASSLGQF. The CDR3 DNA reads TGTGCCAGCAGCTTAGGGCAGTTC.

This chain joins TRBV27 and TRBJ2-7, with 9 positions matching TRBD2. CDR1 is MNHEY and CDR2 is SMNVEV in the germline V gene (reference sequence). Trimming removed 0 bases from V and 2 bases from J; junction bases left unmatched: 8. The CDR3 runs to 17 residues. The CDR3 DNA sequence: TGTGCCAGCAGTTTATCGAAGGTCCTAGCGGGGCCCTACGAGCAGTACTTC. As protein: CASSLSKVLAGPYEQYF.

In its sample, this clone was seen a few times. The identical CDR3 is also encoded by other nucleotide sequences in the sample. V usage is TRBV5-1 and J usage is TRBJ2-5; the match to TRBD1 covers 9 bases. The CDR3 runs 13 residues. The V and J ends lost 3 bases and 5 bases, in that order; junction bases with no gene match: 2. Germline V gene data show CDR1 as SGHRS and CDR2 as YFSETQ. The DNA for the CDR3 is TGCGCCAGCAGCTCACAGGGGGCGGAGACCCAGTACTTC. Its protein is CASSSQGAETQYF.

This chain joins TRBV27 and TRBJ1-1; D is possibly TRBD1 (5 bases). The CDR3 runs 11 residues. V was cut by 6 bases and J by 11 bases, with 13 bases left in between. Germline V gene data show CDR1 as MNHEY and CDR2 as SMNVEV (reference sequence). CDR3 loop: CASRGGLGAFF. The CDR3 DNA reads as TGTGCCAGCAGGGGGGGATTGGGCGCTTTCTTT.

The rearrangement uses TRBV11-3 and TRBJ2-7; a weak D match, TRBD2 (5 bases). The CDR3 contains 14 residues. The germline CDR1 and CDR2 sequences are SGHNT and YENEEA. Trimming removed 5 bases from V and 2 bases from J, with 13 bases in between. The CDR3 loop reads CASSKGGGTYEQYF. CDR3 nucleotides: TGTGCCAGCAGCAAAGGAGGTGGGACCTACGAGCAGTACTTC.

The chain links TRBV5-5 to TRBJ1-2; D perhaps matches TRBD1 (6 bases). This CDR3 is built from 14 residues. Germline-derived CDR1 and CDR2 are SGHKS and YYEKEE (reference sequence). The V end was cut by 0 bases, the J end by 4 bases, with 10 bases between. CDR3 in DNA: TGTGCCAGCAGCTTGGGGGACATGCTCTATGGCTACACCTTC. It is translated as CASSLGDMLYGYTF.

The CDR3 loop is CASSYGGADGYTF. CDR3 coding DNA: TGTGCCAGCAGCTACGGGGGGGCGGATGGCTACACCTTC. This chain connects TRBV12-3 or TRBV12-4 to TRBJ1-2; TRBD1 is a possible D gene (6 bases). Trimming left V 6 bases short and J 6 bases short, with 14 bases between. The CDR3 has 13 residues.

The CDR3 loop reads CASSFNRGVAETQYF. The DNA for the CDR3 is TGTGCCAGCAGTTTTAATAGGGGGGTGGCGGAGACCCAGTACTTC. The V and J genes are TRBV6-5 and TRBJ2-5; D possibly matches TRBD1 or TRBD2 (6 bases each). Per germline, CDR1 MNHEY and CDR2 SVGAGI. The CDR3 has 15 amino acids. The V and J ends lost 4 bases and 5 bases respectively, with 17 bases between them.

This clone occurred a few times. This chain joins TRBV6-5 and TRBJ1-1; D is possibly TRBD1 (6 bases). V was clipped by 2 bases and J by 0 bases, with 13 bases between them. The CDR3 loop spans 16 amino acids. Germline V CDR1 and CDR2: MNHEY, SVGAGI. The CDR3 sequence: CASSYGVGTLNTEAFF. The CDR3 coding sequence is TGTGCCAGCAGTTACGGGGTGGGGACATTGAACACTGAAGCTTTCTTT.

V and J are TRBV5-1 and TRBJ2-1; TRBD2 agrees at 8 bases. Germline V gene sequence: CDR1 SGHRS, CDR2 YFSETQ. The CDR3 covers 17 residues. Unmatched junction bases numbered 13, after V lost 4 bases and J lost 4 bases. The CDR3 is CASSTLRRGVRYNEQFF. DNA of the CDR3: TGCGCCAGCAGCACGCTACGGCGGGGGGTGAGGTACAATGAGCAGTTCTTC.

The rearrangement uses TRBV18 and TRBJ2-3, with D perhaps matching TRBD2 (6 bases). V lost 3 bases to trimming and J lost 8 bases, with 21 bases between them. The CDR3 is 16 amino acids. Germline lookup yields CDR1 KGHSH and CDR2 LQKENI. CDR3 region: CASSPAVAAQTPTQYF. CDR3 nucleotides: TGTGCCAGCTCACCGGCCGTAGCGGCCCAGACCCCTACGCAGTATTTT.

The chain couples TRBV27 to TRBJ1-1, with TRBD1 matching 7 bases. The ends lost 5 bases at V and 11 bases at J; junction bases unmatched: 11. The CDR3 is 13 residues long. Germline V gene sequence: CDR1 MNHEY, CDR2 SMNVEV (reference sequence). Here the CDR3 DNA reads TGTGCCAGCAGTCCTAATCCCAGGGGGGAGGCTTTCTTT. Translated, it gives CASSPNPRGEAFF.

The rearrangement uses TRBV6-1 and TRBJ2-1; D is ambiguous. The CDR3 runs 15 residues. V was cut by 3 bases and J by 4 bases, with 13 bases left in between. Per the germline V gene, CDR1 is MNHNS and CDR2 is SASEGT. CDR3 DNA: TGTGCCAGCAGTGATGGCGTCCCAAGGTACAATGAGCAGTTCTTC. Residues: CASSDGVPRYNEQFF.

The chain combines TRBV19 with TRBJ2-7; 10 bases are a match to TRBD1. Germline CDR1 LNHDA, CDR2 SQIVND (reference sequence). The ends lost 5 bases at V and 5 bases at J; junction bases unmatched: 3. CDR3 length: 13 amino acids. DNA of the CDR3: TGTGCCAGTAGTGCGGACAGGGGGGACGAGCAGTACTTC. It yields the protein CASSADRGDEQYF.

The chain couples TRBV5-6 to TRBJ1-4; perhaps TRBD1 as D (6 bases). Per the germline V gene, CDR1 is SGHDT and CDR2 is YYEEEE. V lost 4 bases and J lost 7, with 8 bases in between. This CDR3 contains 12 residues. CDR3 sequence: CASSTGLEKLFF. The CDR3 DNA reads TGTGCCAGCAGCACAGGGCTTGAAAAACTGTTTTTT.

The table lists this clone with a few counts. The V gene is TRBV5-6, the J gene TRBJ2-1; D is perhaps TRBD1 or TRBD2 (5 bases each). The germline V and J ends were trimmed by 1 base and 0 bases, with 11 bases remaining between them. Germline-derived CDR1 and CDR2 are SGHDT and YYEEEE. There are 16 residues in the CDR3. CDR3 nucleotide sequence: TGTGCCAGCAGCTTGAGTCAGGGACGCTCCTACAATGAGCAGTTCTTC. Translation: CASSLSQGRSYNEQFF.

V is TRBV9 and J is TRBJ2-1; D is unclear. V gave up 3 bases and J gave up 7 bases, with 11 bases separating them. The CDR3 is 13 residues long. Germline V gene lookup returns CDR1 SGDLS and CDR2 YYNGEE. CDR3 in DNA: TGTGCCAGCAGCGGGGGTAATGGGAATGAGCAGTTCTTC. The encoded protein is CASSGGNGNEQFF.

This clone appeared once. The J gene is TRBJ2-5, the V gene TRBV24-1; D might be TRBD1 (5 bases). This CDR3 region has 13 residues. The germline V gene encodes CDR1 KGHDR and CDR2 SFDVKD. Trimming left V 2 bases short and J 5 bases short, with 8 bases between. The CDR3 bases are TGTGCCACCAGTGATTCGACAGCCGAGACCCAGTACTTC. Amino acids: CATSDSTAETQYF.

The V and J genes are TRBV7-9 and TRBJ2-5, with D maybe TRBD2 (5 bases). Trimming left V 2 bases short and J 5 bases short, with 9 bases between. CDR1 and CDR2 (germline): SEHNR, FQNEAQ (reference sequence). CDR3 size: 13 residues. CDR3 in DNA: TGTGCCAGCAGCTTATTGGCGGGCGAGACCCAGTACTTC. It is translated as CASSLLAGETQYF.

The chain recombines TRBV5-6 with TRBJ2-2; unclear D gene. CDR1 is SGHDT, CDR2 YYEEEE, per germline. The CDR3 has 18 residues. V lost 4 bases to trimming and J lost 5 bases, with 24 bases between them. The CDR3, as DNA: TGTGCCAGCAGCCCCCTATCAAACGGGTTGGTAGGAACCGGGGAGCTGTTTTTT. This translates into CASSPLSNGLVGTGELFF.